This T cell receptor beta chain was obtained from a study of blood T cell repertoires in COVID-19. About the research overall: PBMCs, B-cell-depleted T cells, or T cells provided the cDNA or gDNA that made up the material.

Study members were between about 18 and 95 years old and lived in about two dozen US regions. All recovered Cohort 3 donors got two negative PCRs, got clearance, or saw symptom resolution. Some clones are missing from TCRdb's copy, which holds only in-frame ones; the method was immunoSEQ multiplex PCR. The table lists approximately 330,000 clones, roughly 90% of them singletons. From germline, CDR1 is SGHDT and CDR2 YYEEEE. Trimming shortened V by 4 bases and J by 5 bases, and 12 bases separated the two germline ends. There are 13 residues in the CDR3. The material sequenced was PBMCs or T cells enriched from blood (not recorded which). This clonotype was obtained from a woman aged 25-40 years who had recovered from COVID-19. The rearrangement links TRBV5-6 to TRBJ1-1, with a tentative D call TRBD1 (5 bases). CDR3 nucleotides: TGTGCCAGCAGCCTCCAGGGTGGGACTGAAGCTTTCTTT. Translation gives CASSLQGGTEAFF.